The entry below describes one T cell receptor (beta chain). As yet, its antigen is unknown. Making the TCR beta cDNA relied on 5'RACE template switching with UMIs. TCRdb re-called the 5' RACE reads, yielding one record per CDR3 amino acid sequence without DNA. This sample's table has roughly 390,000 distinct CDR3 sequences. The sample belongs to a study of T cells expressing NK-cell markers. CDR1 is GTSNPN and CDR2 is SVGIG in the germline V gene (reference sequence). The CDR3 is 17 residues long. Whole-study results and caveats: Dominant NKG2C+ clonotypes accounted for about 1.0-8% of CD8+ T cells in six or seven donors. For a few donors, these clonotypes were likewise the leading ones in the CD3+CD56-NKG2C+ fraction.

This receptor was identified in a woman between 50 and 59 years old in good health. The sample comprised blood T cells: a sorted CD56 or NKG2C T cell subset, CD4+ or CD8+ T cells, or bulk PBMC T cells (not recorded which). The rearrangement links TRBV30 to TRBJ2-1; TCRdb proposes TRBD1, but this gene call is untestable without DNA. CDR3: CAWSTINRGGGYNEQFF.